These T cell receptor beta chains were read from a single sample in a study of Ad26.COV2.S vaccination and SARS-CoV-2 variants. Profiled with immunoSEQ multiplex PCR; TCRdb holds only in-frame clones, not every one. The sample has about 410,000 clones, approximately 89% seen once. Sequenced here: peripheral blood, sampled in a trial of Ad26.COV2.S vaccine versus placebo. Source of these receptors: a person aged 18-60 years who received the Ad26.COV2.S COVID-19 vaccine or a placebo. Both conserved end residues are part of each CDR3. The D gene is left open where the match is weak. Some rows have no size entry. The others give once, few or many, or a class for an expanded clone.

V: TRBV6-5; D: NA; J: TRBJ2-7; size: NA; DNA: TGTGCCAGCAGTCTCCACCCGGCTAGTCCCTACGAGCAGTACTTC; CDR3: CASSLHPASPYEQYF
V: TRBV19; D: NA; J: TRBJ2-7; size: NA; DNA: TGTGCCAGTGCAGTCCGGGACGGTTCGTACGAGCAGTACTTC; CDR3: CASAVRDGSYEQYF
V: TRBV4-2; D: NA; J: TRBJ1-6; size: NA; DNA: TGTGCCAGCAGCCAAGACACCAATAATTCACCCCTCCACTTT; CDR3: CASSQDTNNSPLHF
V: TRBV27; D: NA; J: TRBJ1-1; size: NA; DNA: TGTGCCAGCAGTTTGATGGTGGGGGGCACTGAAGCTTTCTTT; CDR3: CASSLMVGGTEAFF
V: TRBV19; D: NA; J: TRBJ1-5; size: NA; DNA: TGTGCCAGTAGTATAGGCGGGGGGATCAATCAGCCCCAGCATTTT; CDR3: CASSIGGGINQPQHF
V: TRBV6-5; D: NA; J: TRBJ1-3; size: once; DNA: TGTGCCAGCAGTATGACAGACTATACTGGAAACACCATATATTTT; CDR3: CASSMTDYTGNTIYF
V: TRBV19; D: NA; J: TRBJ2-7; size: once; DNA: TGTGCCAGTAGTCCCTCTAAAAGGGGTTTCGCCTACGAGCAGTACTTC; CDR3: CASSPSKRGFAYEQYF
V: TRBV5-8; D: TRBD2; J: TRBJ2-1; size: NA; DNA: TGTGCCAGCAGCCCCGGGACTAGCGGGAGCCTATACGGTGATGAGCAGTTCTTC; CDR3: CASSPGTSGSLYGDEQFF
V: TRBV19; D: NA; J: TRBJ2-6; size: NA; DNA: TGTGCCAGTAGTATAGTAGGTCAGGCTGGGGCCAACGTCCTGACTTTC; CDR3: CASSIVGQAGANVLTF
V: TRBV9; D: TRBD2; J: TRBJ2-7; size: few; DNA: TGTGCCAGCAGTGGGGGACTAGCCTACGAGCAGTACTTC; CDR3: CASSGGLAYEQYF
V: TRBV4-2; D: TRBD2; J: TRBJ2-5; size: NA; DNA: TGTGCCAGCAGCCAAGACGAGGGGATAGCGGGAGTAGGGGAGACCCAGTACTTC; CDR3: CASSQDEGIAGVGETQYF
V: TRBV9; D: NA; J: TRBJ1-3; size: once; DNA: TGTGCCAGCAGCGCTAGCTCGGCACTGAACACCATATATTTT; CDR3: CASSASSALNTIYF
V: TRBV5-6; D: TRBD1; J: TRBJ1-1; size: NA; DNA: TGTGCCAGCAGCTTTAGGGGGCACACTGAAGCTTTCTTT; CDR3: CASSFRGHTEAFF
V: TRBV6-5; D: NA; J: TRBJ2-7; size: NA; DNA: TGTGCCAGCAGCGGGACTGCCGGCTTCTACGAGCAGTACTTC; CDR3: CASSGTAGFYEQYF
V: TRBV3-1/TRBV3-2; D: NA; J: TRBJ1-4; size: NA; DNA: TGTGCCAGCAGCCAAGAGGGGGGTGCTAATGAAAAACTGTTTTTT; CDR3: CASSQEGGANEKLFF